Below are 10 T cell receptor beta chains sequenced from a single sample in a study of blood T cell repertoires in COVID-19 (dated by TCRdb to 2018 to 2020). Library generation was performed with the immunoSEQ multiplex PCR assay. TCRdb obtained this table from immuneACCESS and retained in-frame rearrangements with V and J assigned. These tables miss some clones; where compared with another copy, unresolved V genes account for less than half of the shortfall, and the remainder is unexplained. Within this sample are nearly 35,000 clones, with approximately 81% of them counted one time only. 14% of the sample is held by the ten biggest clonotypes. The specimen was peripheral blood. These receptor sequences come from a human donor with acute or convalescent COVID-19. The donor label of this sample is uncertain.

The chain is built from TRBV30 and TRBJ2-3; D perhaps matches TRBD1 (6 bases). Per germline, CDR1 GTSNPN and CDR2 SVGIG (reference sequence). This CDR3 has 12 residues. Trimming left V 8 bases short and J 1 base short, with 10 bases between. CDR3 protein: CAGRTGTDTQYF. The DNA of the CDR3 is TGTGCCGGAAGGACAGGCACAGATACGCAGTATTTT.

This chain connects TRBV30 to TRBJ2-3, with D perhaps TRBD2 (5 bases). The CDR3 has 15 amino acids. Between the trimmed V and J ends, which lost 2 bases and 3 bases, there was a span of 15 bases. CDR1 is GTSNPN and CDR2 is SVGIG in the germline V gene (reference sequence). CDR3 amino acids: CAWSPSPGVTDTQYF. The DNA of the CDR3 is TGTGCCTGGAGTCCCTCCCCCGGGGTGACAGATACGCAGTATTTT.

This chain links TRBV4-1 with TRBJ1-3; TRBD1 matches 8 bases. The CDR3 covers 16 residues. CDR1 is MGHRA and CDR2 is YSYEKL in the germline V gene. V gave up 1 base and J gave up 0 bases; unmatched junction bases: 2. CDR3 sequence (DNA): TGCGCCAGCAGCCAAGTTACAGGGGGCTCTGGAAACACCATATATTTT. Amino acids: CASSQVTGGSGNTIYF.

V and J are TRBV7-2 and TRBJ1-1, with a tentative D call TRBD1 (5 bases). This CDR3 comprises 13 residues. Trimming removed 5 bases at V and 0 bases at J, with 7 bases between. Germline lookup yields CDR1 SGHTA and CDR2 FQGNSA. The CDR3 protein is CASSTTVNTEAFF. The CDR3 DNA reads as TGTGCCAGCAGCACGACAGTGAACACTGAAGCTTTCTTT.

Here the CDR3 DNA reads TGTGCCAGCAGTCTAGCCTACAATCAGCCCCAGCATTTT. It is translated as CASSLAYNQPQHF. V is TRBV6-2 or TRBV6-3 and J is TRBJ1-5; D remains ambiguous. Germline V lookup: CDR1 MNHEY, CDR2 SVGEGT. This CDR3 region has 13 residues. V was pared by 5 bases and J by 3 bases, with 8 bases between.

The genes are TRBV5-4 and TRBJ1-1; no definite D call. This CDR3 has 12 amino acids. V was shortened by 2 bases and J by 1 base, with 3 bases between the two germline ends. Germline-derived CDR1 and CDR2 are SGHNT and YYREEE (reference sequence). CDR3 in DNA: TGTGCCAGCAGCTTTCGGAACACTGAAGCTTTCTTT. Its protein product is CASSFRNTEAFF.

V gene TRBV24-1 combines with J gene TRBJ2-2; TRBD1 agrees at 9 bases. Germline V gene lookup returns CDR1 KGHDR and CDR2 SFDVKD. CDR3 size: 15 residues. Trimming took 7 bases from V and 6 from J; bases not matched to a gene: 8. CDR3 bases: TGTGCCACCAGCCCCCGGGACAGGGTAGCCGGGGAGCTGTTTTTT. Translating gives CATSPRDRVAGELFF.

The chain employs TRBV4-2 and TRBJ2-1; 11 bases are shared with TRBD2. CDR3 length: 15 residues. With V trimmed by 1 base and J by 10 bases, 6 bases remained unmatched. Per the germline V gene, CDR1 is LGHNA and CDR2 is YNFKEQ. The CDR3: CASSQASRLAGEQFF. In DNA form, the CDR3 reads TGTGCCAGCAGCCAAGCAAGCAGACTAGCGGGGGAGCAGTTCTTC.

The chain joins TRBV27 to TRBJ2-6; the D is unclear. CDR1 and CDR2 (germline): MNHEY, SMNVEV (reference sequence). The CDR3 length is 15 residues. Trimming left V 1 base short and J 0 bases short, with 4 bases between. The CDR3: CASSLYSSGANVLTF. In DNA, the CDR3 is TGTGCCAGCAGTTTATACAGCTCTGGGGCCAACGTCCTGACTTTC.

The chain employs TRBV28 and TRBJ2-7, with TRBD1 matching 7 bases. The CDR3 is made up of 15 amino acids. J was trimmed by 3 bases and V by 4 bases; bases with no gene match: 9. Germline V gene sequence: CDR1 MDHEN, CDR2 SYDVKM. The CDR3 protein is CASSSQGGRLYEQYF. In nucleotides, the CDR3 is TGTGCCAGCAGTTCCCAAGGGGGCAGACTCTACGAGCAGTACTTC.